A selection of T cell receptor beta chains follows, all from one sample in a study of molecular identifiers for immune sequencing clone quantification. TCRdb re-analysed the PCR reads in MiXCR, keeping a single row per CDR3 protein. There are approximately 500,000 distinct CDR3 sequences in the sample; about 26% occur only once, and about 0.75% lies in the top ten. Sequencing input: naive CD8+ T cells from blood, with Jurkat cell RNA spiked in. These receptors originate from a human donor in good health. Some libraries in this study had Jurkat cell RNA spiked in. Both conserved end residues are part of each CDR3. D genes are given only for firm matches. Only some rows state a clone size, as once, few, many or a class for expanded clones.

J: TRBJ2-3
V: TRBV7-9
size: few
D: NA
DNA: TGTGCCAGCAGCTTAGTTCTAGCTCCGGGGGGCCAAAACCAAGTAGCACAGCCTACGCAGTATTTT
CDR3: CASSLVLAPGGQNQVAQPTQYF

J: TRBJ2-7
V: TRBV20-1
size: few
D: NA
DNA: TGCAGTGCTAAATTGGTCGGCGAGCAGTACTTC
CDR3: CSAKLVGEQYF

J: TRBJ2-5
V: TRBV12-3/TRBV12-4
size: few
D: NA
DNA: TGTGCCAGCAGCCACTACACGAGCCAAGAGACCCAGTACTTC
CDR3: CASSHYTSQETQYF

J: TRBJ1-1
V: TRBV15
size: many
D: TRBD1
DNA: TGTGCCACCAGCCCCACCGGGACAGTAAACACTGAAGCTTTCTTT
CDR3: CATSPTGTVNTEAFF

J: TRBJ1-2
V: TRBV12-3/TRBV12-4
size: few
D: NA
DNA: TGTGCCAGCAGTTTAGGGGGTACCAATGGCTACACCTTC
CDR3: CASSLGGTNGYTF

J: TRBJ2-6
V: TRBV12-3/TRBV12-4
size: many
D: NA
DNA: TGTGCCAGCAGCCCAACAGGGTCTGGGGCCAACGTCCTGACTTTC
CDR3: CASSPTGSGANVLTF

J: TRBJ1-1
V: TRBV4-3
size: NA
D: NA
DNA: TGCGCCAGCAGCCAAGAATCCCTCCCCCGAGGGACTGAAGCTTTCTTT
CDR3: CASSQESLPRGTEAFF

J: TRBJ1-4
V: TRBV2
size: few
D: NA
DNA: TGTGCCAGCAGTGAAGGGGGGGCAATGTATGAAAAACTGTTTTTT
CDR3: CASSEGGAMYEKLFF

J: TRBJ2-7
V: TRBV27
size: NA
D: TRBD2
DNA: TGTGCCAGCAGTTTAGTGCCTAGCGGGGGGCTCTACGAGCAGTACTTC
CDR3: CASSLVPSGGLYEQYF

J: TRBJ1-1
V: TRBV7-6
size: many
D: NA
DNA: TGTGCCAGCAGTACAACCTTGGGGGGGCTTGTGGCTGAAGCTTTCTTT
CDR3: CASSTTLGGLVAEAFF

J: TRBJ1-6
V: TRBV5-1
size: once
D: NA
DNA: TGCGCCAGCAGCGTTGAAACAAGGAACGATTATAATTCACCCCTCCACTTT
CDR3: CASSVETRNDYNSPLHF

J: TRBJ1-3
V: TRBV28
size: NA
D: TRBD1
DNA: TGTGCCAGCAGTTCAAGGACAGGGAAAACGCCGATATCTGGAAACACCATATATTTT
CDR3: CASSSRTGKTPISGNTIYF

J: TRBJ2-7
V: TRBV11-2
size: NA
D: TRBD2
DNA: TGTGCCAGCAGCGGACAGCGGGGGGCTTTTGGCGAGCAGTACTTC
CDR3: CASSGQRGAFGEQYF

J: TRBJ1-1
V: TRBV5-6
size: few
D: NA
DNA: TGTGCCAGCAGCTTATCCCCATCTGAAGCTTTCTTT
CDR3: CASSLSPSEAFF

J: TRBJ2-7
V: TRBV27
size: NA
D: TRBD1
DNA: TGTGCCAGCAGACGGGACAGGGATATTCTCGAGCAGTACTTC
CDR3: CASRRDRDILEQYF

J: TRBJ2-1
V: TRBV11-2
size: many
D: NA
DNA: TGTGCCAGCAGCCTTAACTATGAGCAGTTCTTC
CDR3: CASSLNYEQFF

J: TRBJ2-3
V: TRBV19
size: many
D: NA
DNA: TGTGCCAGTAGCCTACTGGAGGGGGGCACAGATACGCAGTATTTT
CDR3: CASSLLEGGTDTQYF

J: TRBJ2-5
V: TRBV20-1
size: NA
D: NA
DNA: TGCAGTGTTCCTAGCAAACGTTGGAACCAAGAGACCCAGTACTTC
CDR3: CSVPSKRWNQETQYF

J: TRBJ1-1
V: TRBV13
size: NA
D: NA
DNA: TGTGCCAGCTGGGGAAAGAACACTCAAGCTTTCTTT
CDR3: CASWGKNTQAFF

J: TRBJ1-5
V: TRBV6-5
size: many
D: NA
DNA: TGTGCCAGCAGTTACGGGGTGAATCAGCCCCAGCATTTT
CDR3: CASSYGVNQPQHF

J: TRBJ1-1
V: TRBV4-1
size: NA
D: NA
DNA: TGCGCCAGCAGTTCTGACCCTATGGACACTGAAGCTTTCTTT
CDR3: CASSSDPMDTEAFF

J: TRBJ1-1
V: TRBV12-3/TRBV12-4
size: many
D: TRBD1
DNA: TGTGCCAGCAGTCCCGACAGGGGCGGGACTGAAGCTTTCTTT
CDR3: CASSPDRGGTEAFF

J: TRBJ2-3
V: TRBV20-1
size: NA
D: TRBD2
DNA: TGCAGTGCTAGAGATATTAGCGGGAGGGCCGGGAGCACAGATACGCAGTATTTT
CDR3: CSARDISGRAGSTDTQYF

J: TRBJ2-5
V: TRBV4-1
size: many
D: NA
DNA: TGCGCCAGCAGCCTCTCACCGCAGAGCCCACAAGAGACCCAGTACTTC
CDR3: CASSLSPQSPQETQYF

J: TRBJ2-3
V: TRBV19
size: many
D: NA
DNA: TGTGCCAGTAGGTTCATGGCTAGCACAGATACGCAGTATTTT
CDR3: CASRFMASTDTQYF

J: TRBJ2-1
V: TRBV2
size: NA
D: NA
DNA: TGTGCCGGCGGGGATTTTTCCTACAATGAGCAGTTCTTC
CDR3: CAGGDFSYNEQFF

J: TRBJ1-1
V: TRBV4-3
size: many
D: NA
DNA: TGCGCCAGCAGCCAAGGGCCGGGAGAGAACACTGAAGCTTTCTTT
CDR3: CASSQGPGENTEAFF

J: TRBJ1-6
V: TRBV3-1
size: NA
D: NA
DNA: TGTGCCAGCAGCCAAGATGAGGCGCAAAGCTCCTATAATTCACCCCTCCACTTT
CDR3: CASSQDEAQSSYNSPLHF

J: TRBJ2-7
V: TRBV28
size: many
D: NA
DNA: TGTGCCAGCACGGACATCCCGGCCTACGAGCAGTACTTC
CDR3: CASTDIPAYEQYF

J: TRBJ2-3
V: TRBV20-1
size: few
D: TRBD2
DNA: TGCAGTGCTAGTGTGACTAGCTACACGTCAGATACGCAGTATTTT
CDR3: CSASVTSYTSDTQYF

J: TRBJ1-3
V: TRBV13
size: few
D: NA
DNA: TGTGCCAGCAGCTTCTCTACCGGACAGCTAGACTCTGGAAACACCATATATTTT
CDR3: CASSFSTGQLDSGNTIYF

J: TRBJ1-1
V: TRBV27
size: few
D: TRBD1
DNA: TGTGCCAGCAGTTCGGGACAGGGGGTGTACACTGAAGCTTTCTTT
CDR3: CASSSGQGVYTEAFF

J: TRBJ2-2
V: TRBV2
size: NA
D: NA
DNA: TGTGCCAGCAGTGAAGGGCGGCAGAACACCGGGGAGCTGTTTTTT
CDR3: CASSEGRQNTGELFF

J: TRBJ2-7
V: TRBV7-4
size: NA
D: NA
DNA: TGTGCCAGCACGGCAGGGGACTTCGAGCAGTACTTC
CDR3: CASTAGDFEQYF

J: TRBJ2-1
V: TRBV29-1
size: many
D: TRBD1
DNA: TGCAGCGTTGAACAAGGGGGCCCCGGGAATGAGCAGTTCTTC
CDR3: CSVEQGGPGNEQFF

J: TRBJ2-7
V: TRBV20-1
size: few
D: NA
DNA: TGCAGTGCTGCCGGGGGGCGTCAATACTTC
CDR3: CSAAGGRQYF

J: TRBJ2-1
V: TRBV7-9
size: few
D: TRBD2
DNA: TGTGCCAGCAGCTTAGCGGGCCTAGCGGGAATCGGTGAGCAGTTCTTC
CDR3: CASSLAGLAGIGEQFF

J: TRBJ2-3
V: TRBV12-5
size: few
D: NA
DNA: TGTGCTAGTGGTTCAATGGGGGCGAGCACAGATACGCAGTATTTT
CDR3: CASGSMGASTDTQYF

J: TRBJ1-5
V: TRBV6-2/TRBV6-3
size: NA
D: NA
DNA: TGTGCCAGCAGTACCCCTAAGGATCAGCCCCAGCATTTT
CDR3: CASSTPKDQPQHF

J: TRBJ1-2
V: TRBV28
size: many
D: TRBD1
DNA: TGTGCCAGCAGTGCACCGGGACAGCTTTATTACTATGGCTACACCTTC
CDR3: CASSAPGQLYYYGYTF

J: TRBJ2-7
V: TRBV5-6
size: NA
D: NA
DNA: TGTGCCAGCAGCCTCGGGACACGGGAGCAGTACTTC
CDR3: CASSLGTREQYF

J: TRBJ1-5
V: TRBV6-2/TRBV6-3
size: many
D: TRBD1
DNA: TGTGCCAGCAGTAATGACAGGGGCCCAGTAAGCAATCAGCCCCAGCATTTT
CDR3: CASSNDRGPVSNQPQHF

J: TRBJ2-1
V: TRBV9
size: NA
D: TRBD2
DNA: TGTGCCAGCAGCGTAGGCGGGGGGGCCTTATACAATGAGCAGTTCTTC
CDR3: CASSVGGGALYNEQFF

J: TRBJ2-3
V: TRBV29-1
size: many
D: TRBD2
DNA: TGCAGCGTTGAGGAACTCCTGACTAGCGGGGGCACAGATACGCAGTATTTT
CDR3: CSVEELLTSGGTDTQYF

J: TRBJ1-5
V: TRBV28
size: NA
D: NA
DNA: TGTGCCAGCAGAATGGGGCTTTCCGCCGCAATTCAGCCCCAGCATTTT
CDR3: CASRMGLSAAIQPQHF

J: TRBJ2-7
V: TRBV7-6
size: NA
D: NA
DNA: TGTGCCAGCAGCCCATTCGACAGCTACGAGCAGTACTTC
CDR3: CASSPFDSYEQYF

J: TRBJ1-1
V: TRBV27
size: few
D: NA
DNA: TGTGCCAGCAGTTTAACGTTCTTAGGGGGGATTGGAGGTGAAGCTTTCTTT
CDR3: CASSLTFLGGIGGEAFF

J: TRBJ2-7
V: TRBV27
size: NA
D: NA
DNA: TGTGCCAGCAGTTTATCCGGCGCGTACCGCTACGAGCAGTACTTC
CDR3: CASSLSGAYRYEQYF

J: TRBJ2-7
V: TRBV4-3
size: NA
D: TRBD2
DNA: TGCGCCAGCAGCCAAGATCAACGAGCGGGGGTGTACGAGCAGTACTTC
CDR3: CASSQDQRAGVYEQYF

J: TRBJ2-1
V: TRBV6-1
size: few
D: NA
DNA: TGTGCCAGCAGTGACATATCCTACAATGAGCAGTTCTTC
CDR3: CASSDISYNEQFF

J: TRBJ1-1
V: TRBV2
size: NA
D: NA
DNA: TGTGCCAGCAGTGAAGTAGGACCCGAAGCTTTCTTT
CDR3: CASSEVGPEAFF

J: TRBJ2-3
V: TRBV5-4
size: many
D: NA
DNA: TGTGCCAGCAGCACCCCCCTGGGGAGCACAGATACGCAGTATTTT
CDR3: CASSTPLGSTDTQYF

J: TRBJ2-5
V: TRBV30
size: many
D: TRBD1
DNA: TGTGCCTGGAACTCCGGGACAGTCTTCCAAGAGACCCAGTACTTC
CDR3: CAWNSGTVFQETQYF

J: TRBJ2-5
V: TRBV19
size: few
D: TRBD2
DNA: TGTGCCAGTCAAGGTACTAGCGGCTACCAAGAGACCCAGTACTTC
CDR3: CASQGTSGYQETQYF